The 2 T cell receptor beta chains reported below all come from one sample, sequenced in a study of cytomegalovirus exposure and HLA in healthy donors. PCR involved 60 Vbeta and 13 Jbeta primers. Assay: immunoSEQ multiplex PCR; the TCRdb copy retains only in-frame clones and omits some. The sample comprises under 150,000 clones, roughly 70% of which are singletons, and more than 3.5% rests with the top ten. Sequencing input: PBMCs. The receptors originated from a middle-aged woman in good health and CMV-seropositive.

The V gene is TRBV7-9, the J gene TRBJ2-1; 9 bases are a match to TRBD2. After removal of 4 bases from V and 7 bases from J, the junction contained 11 bases not matched to a gene. The CDR3 runs 16 residues. Per germline, CDR1 SEHNR and CDR2 FQNEAQ (reference sequence). DNA of the CDR3: TGTGCCAGCAGCTCAAGGGTAGCGGGAGTCAAAAATGAGCAGTTCTTC. It specifies CASSSRVAGVKNEQFF.

The V gene is TRBV5-6, the J gene TRBJ1-6; 10 bases agree with TRBD1. Unmatched junction bases numbered 11, after V lost 4 bases and J lost 7 bases. Germline CDR1 is SGHDT and CDR2 is YYEEEE. The CDR3 totals 17 residues. The CDR3, as DNA: TGTGCCAGCAGCGAAGACAGGGGGCGATTAAGAAATTCACCCCTCCACTTT. It yields the protein CASSEDRGRLRNSPLHF.